The present T cell receptor (beta chain) was sequenced within a study of graft-versus-host responses after intestinal transplantation. Study-wide context: Anti-thymocyte globulin induction preceded about 3 years of tacrolimus and steroid maintenance in all recipients.

A remark on this clone: Its antigen remains unknown.

Study observations and caveats: Allograft clonal ratios (graft-versus-host to host-versus-graft) were high in patients who had graft-donor T cell macrochimerism.

Method: immunoSEQ multiplex PCR; TCRdb's copy keeps in-frame clones and lacks some. The table records tens of thousands of clones, 75% to 95% of them present only once. The CDR3 consists of 15 residues. CDR1 and CDR2 (germline): MNHEY, SVGAGI. With V trimmed by 6 bases and J by 0 bases, 4 bases remained unmatched. The receptor was derived from a human donor who received an intestinal transplant. The material sequenced was unstimulated CD8+ T cells sorted from spleen or lymph node cells, taken before intestinal transplant. The chain links TRBV6-5 to TRBJ2-7; 11 nucleotides align to TRBD2. The CDR3 DNA reads TGTGCCAGCAGCCCACTAGCGGGAGCCTCCTACGAGCAGTACTTC. This translates into CASSPLAGASYEQYF.